These 11 T cell receptor beta chains share one sample of origin, sequenced in a study of blood T cell repertoires in COVID-19. Assay: immunoSEQ multiplex PCR; the TCRdb copy retains only in-frame clones and omits some. The sample carries fewer than 300,000 clones, 65% to 90% recorded once. Source material: peripheral blood. These receptors all stem from a human donor in a cohort sampled during active COVID-19.

This chain joins TRBV9 and TRBJ2-5; possibly TRBD2 for D (6 bases). The CDR3 runs to 14 residues. Trimming removed 1 base from V and 3 bases from J, with 10 bases in between. Germline V lookup: CDR1 SGDLS, CDR2 YYNGEE. The CDR3 region is CASSVSAGEETQYF. As DNA, the CDR3 is TGTGCCAGCAGCGTATCAGCGGGTGAAGAGACCCAGTACTTC.

The chain employs TRBV4-1 and TRBJ2-2, with TRBD2 matching over 11 bases. Trimming took 4 bases from V and 4 from J; bases not matched to a gene: 14. Germline lookup yields CDR1 MGHRA and CDR2 YSYEKL. This CDR3 contains 19 residues. CDR3 nucleotides: TGCGCCAGCAGCCCCCCTAAGGGTGGACTAGCGGGTCTCACCGGGGAGCTGTTTTTT. It translates to CASSPPKGGLAGLTGELFF.

The chain links TRBV11-3 to TRBJ2-3, with D unresolved. Per the germline V gene, CDR1 is SGHNT and CDR2 is YENEEA. V was cut by 8 bases and J by 6 bases, with 12 bases left in between. The CDR3 is 12 amino acids. This CDR3 reads CASSRGHDTQYF. CDR3 in DNA: TGTGCCAGCTCTAGAGGCCACGATACGCAGTATTTT.

The rearrangement links TRBV9 to TRBJ2-7; 7 bases align to TRBD2. V lost 4 bases and J lost 0; bases outside the gene matches: 10. The CDR3 runs 16 residues. Germline CDR1 and CDR2: SGDLS and YYNGEE. The CDR3 DNA follows: TGTGCCAGCAGCATAATGAGCGGGGCGAGCTCCTACGAGCAGTACTTC. This sequence encodes CASSIMSGASSYEQYF.

This sequence joins TRBV6-4 and TRBJ2-2; TRBD1 might be the D (6 bases). Trimming took 2 bases from V and 4 from J, leaving 14 bases between them. Germline lookup yields CDR1 MRHNA and CDR2 SNTAGT. CDR3 size: 16 residues. For the CDR3, the DNA is TGTGCCAGCAGTGACGCCCCGGGACAAGCCACCGGGGAGCTGTTTTTT. As protein: CASSDAPGQATGELFF.

The chain joins TRBV7-7 to TRBJ2-2; no clear D gene. CDR1 is SSHAT, CDR2 FNYEAQ, per germline (reference sequence). The CDR3 is 15 amino acids. V lost 5 bases to trimming and J lost 6 bases, with 16 bases between them. CDR3 residues: CASSPRGEPPGELFF. In nucleotides, the CDR3 is TGTGCCAGCAGCCCACGTGGAGAACCCCCCGGGGAGCTGTTTTTT.

This chain joins TRBV19 and TRBJ2-3; 8 nucleotides align to TRBD1. With 6 bases clipped from V and 1 base from J, the junction kept 6 bases outside the gene matches. CDR1 and CDR2 (germline): LNHDA, SQIVND (reference sequence). This CDR3 has 15 residues. The CDR3 bases are TGTGCCAGTAGCCAGGGGGCTGCGGGCACAGATACGCAGTATTTT. The encoded protein is CASSQGAAGTDTQYF.

J is TRBJ2-1 and V is TRBV5-1, with D possibly matching TRBD1 (6 bases). The germline V gene has CDR1 SGHRS and CDR2 YFSETQ. V was cut by 3 bases and J by 6 bases, with 19 bases left in between. The CDR3 has 16 residues. In nucleotides, the CDR3 is TGCGCCAGCAGCTCTTCTGGGGGAAGGGGGTTCAATGAGCAGTTCTTC. It encodes CASSSSGGRGFNEQFF.

The V gene is TRBV11-2, the J gene TRBJ2-3; D is possibly TRBD2 (5 bases). V lost 1 base and J 0 bases, leaving 11 bases between the germline ends. CDR3 length equals 16 residues. From germline, CDR1 is SGHAT and CDR2 FQNNGV. The CDR3 sequence is CASSLGAGPSTDTQYF. The CDR3 nucleotides read TGTGCCAGCAGCTTAGGGGCGGGTCCTAGCACAGATACGCAGTATTTT.

This clone was seen only a few times. The chain carries TRBV10-3 and TRBJ1-3, with TRBD1 as a possible D gene (6 bases). This CDR3 is 15 amino acids long. The V gene lost 4 bases and the J gene lost 3 bases, with 13 bases spanning the gap. The germline gives CDR1 ENHRY, CDR2 SYGVKD. The chain's CDR3 is CAISAGEASGNTIYF. For the CDR3, the DNA is TGTGCCATCAGTGCAGGGGAAGCAAGTGGAAACACCATATATTTT.

The J gene is TRBJ1-2, the V gene TRBV11-2; 8 positions agree with TRBD1. CDR1 and CDR2 (germline): SGHAT, FQNNGV. The trim removed 5 bases at V and 7 bases at J, leaving 6 bases unmatched. CDR3 length equals 13 residues. CDR3 sequence reads: CASSGQGLSGYTF. The CDR3 DNA follows: TGTGCCAGCAGCGGACAGGGTCTGAGTGGCTACACCTTC.